Each of the 18 T cell receptor beta chains below was sequenced from the same sample in a study of T-cell reconstitution after alpha-beta-depleted transplantation in children. TCRbeta library preparation incorporated unique molecular identifiers. MiXCR was run by TCRdb on the PCR reads, yielding one entry per CDR3 protein. The sample carries under 250,000 distinct CDR3 sequences, approximately 7% recorded once. The sample here was PBMCs, taken before TCRalphabeta/CD19-depleted stem cell transplant. The receptor set was obtained from a boy between 2 and 10 years old with acute lymphoblastic leukemia, due to receive a stem cell transplant.

In its sample, this clonotype was seen many times. The V gene is TRBV7-2, the J gene TRBJ2-1, with 8 bases identical to TRBD2. CDR3 length: 17 amino acids. The V gene end was trimmed by 5 bases and the J gene end by 5 bases; junction bases not matched to a gene: 14. Germline V gene data show CDR1 as SGHTA and CDR2 as FQGNSA. CDR3 protein: CASSPARVWREDNEQFF. The CDR3, as DNA: TGTGCCAGCAGCCCCGCACGGGTATGGCGGGAGGACAATGAGCAGTTCTTC.

There are a few counts of this clonotype. CDR3: CASSQVSTSGGKYNEQFF. As DNA, the CDR3 is TGCGCCAGCAGCCAAGTTTCGACTAGCGGAGGGAAGTACAATGAGCAGTTCTTC. The chain is built from TRBV4-3 and TRBJ2-1; 9 nucleotides match TRBD2. This CDR3 has 18 amino acids. The germline gives CDR1 LGHNA, CDR2 YSLEER. V gave up 1 base and J gave up 4 bases; unmatched junction bases: 11.

This clonotype appeared many times. CDR3 DNA sequence: TGTGCCAGCAGTTTGCAGCGTTACGAGCAGTACTTC. Its protein is CASSLQRYEQYF. This sequence joins TRBV28 and TRBJ2-7, with no clear D. The CDR3 consists of 12 residues. V dropped 3 bases and J dropped 4 bases, with 7 bases sitting between them. The V gene's germline CDR1 is MDHEN and CDR2 SYDVKM.

In its sample, this clonotype was seen a few times. The J gene is TRBJ1-4, the V gene TRBV28; maybe TRBD1 (5 bases). The germline V and J ends were trimmed by 6 bases and 5 bases, with 16 bases remaining between them. The germline V gene has CDR1 MDHEN and CDR2 SYDVKM. This CDR3 comprises 15 residues. The CDR3 nucleotides read TGTGCCAGCAGCCCTATCGACAGAAAAAATGAAAAACTGTTTTTT. It codes for CASSPIDRKNEKLFF. Full variable domain (remainder filled in from reference TRBV28 and TRBJ1-4): DVKVTQSSRYLVKRTGEKVFLECVQDMDHENMFWYRQDPGLGLRLIYFSYDVKMKEKGDIPEGYSVSREKKERFSLILESASTNQTSMYLCASSPIDRKNEKLFFGSGTQLSVL.

This clonotype was observed at least ten times. The chain is built from TRBV29-1 and TRBJ2-7; the D is unclear. Germline lookup yields CDR1 SQVTM and CDR2 ANQGSEA. Trimming removed 2 bases at V and 5 bases at J, with 10 bases between. CDR3 length equals 12 residues. CDR3 region: CSVEQSPHEQYF. Here the CDR3 DNA reads TGCAGCGTTGAACAGTCTCCCCACGAGCAGTACTTC.

This clonotype was seen only a few times. The rearrangement uses TRBV2 and TRBJ1-2, with 7 positions matching TRBD1. The germline V gene has CDR1 SNHLY and CDR2 FYNNEI. There are 14 residues in the CDR3. V gave up 6 bases and J gave up 2 bases; unmatched junction bases: 6. In DNA, the CDR3 is TGTGCCAGCAGCCTCGGGACAGCGAACTATGGCTACACCTTC. It encodes CASSLGTANYGYTF.

Only a few counts were recorded for this clonotype. The chain recombines TRBV3-1 with TRBJ2-6; D is ambiguous. The V end was cut by 0 bases, the J end by 0 bases, with 9 bases between. The CDR3 is 17 amino acids. Germline V gene lookup returns CDR1 LGHDT and CDR2 YNNKEL (reference sequence). The CDR3 DNA reads as TGTGCCAGCAGCCAAGACTTCTCGACCTCTGGGGCCAACGTCCTGACTTTC. It translates to CASSQDFSTSGANVLTF.

With regard to this clonotype: A much more abundant neighbour one base away suggests this may be a read error. A read error is likely, as this CDR3 ends without the conserved phenylalanine or tryptophan. V is TRBV20-1 and J is TRBJ1-6, with TRBD1 as a possible D gene (6 bases). The V gene lost 3 bases and the J gene lost 7 bases, with 16 bases spanning the gap. Germline assignment: CDR1 DFQATT and CDR2 SNEGSKA (reference sequence). CDR3 length equals 15 residues. The CDR3 spells CSARLPRTENSPLHY. The CDR3 nucleotides are TGCAGTGCTAGGTTGCCTCGGACAGAAAATTCACCCCTCCACTAT.

This clonotype was detected a few times. V usage is TRBV11-1 and J usage is TRBJ2-1; D perhaps matches TRBD2 (5 bases). The CDR3 is 20 residues long. Between the trimmed V and J ends, which lost 2 bases and 4 bases, there was a span of 27 bases. Germline V gene data show CDR1 as SGHAT and CDR2 as FQDESV (reference sequence). CDR3 in DNA: TGTGCCAGCAGCTTAACCCCGGAGGTCATCACTAACCCGTTTTACAATGAGCAGTTCTTC. This encodes CASSLTPEVITNPFYNEQFF.

This clonotype was detected many times. The chain combines TRBV29-1 with TRBJ2-5; weak D call: TRBD2 (6 bases). Per the germline V gene, CDR1 is SQVTM and CDR2 is ANQGSEA. V lost 5 bases, J lost 4 bases, and 11 bases lay in between. This CDR3 spans 12 amino acids. In nucleotides, the CDR3 is TGCAGCGTTCGGGACTCTAGAGAGACCCAGTACTTC. Protein sequence: CSVRDSRETQYF.

The CDR3 bases are TGTGCCAGCAGCTTCGGGACAGGTAACAATGAGCAGTTCTTC. It is translated as CASSFGTGNNEQFF. The chain recombines TRBV7-9 with TRBJ2-1; 8 bases match TRBD1. The CDR3 runs 14 residues. Looked up from germline, CDR1 is SEHNR and CDR2 is FQNEAQ (reference sequence). Trimming at V came to 3 bases and at J to 5 bases, leaving 3 bases not matched to a gene. The whole variable domain, filled in from reference TRBV7-9 and TRBJ2-1, reads DTGVSQNPRHKITKRGQNVTFRCDPISEHNRLYWYRQTLGQGPEFLTYFQNEAQLEKSRLLSDRFSAERPKGSFSTLEIQRTEQGDSAMYLCASSFGTGNNEQFFGPGTRLTVL.

In its sample, this clonotype was seen a few times. The chain links TRBV21-1 to TRBJ1-4; whether TRBD1, the table's D call, matches the DNA was not checked. TRBV21-1 is tagged as a pseudogene. CDR3 length: 20 amino acids. The CDR3: CASSRPSVTGNVSTNEKLFF. In DNA form, the CDR3 reads TGTGCCAGCAGCCGTCCCTCGGTGACAGGGAACGTCTCAACTAATGAAAAACTGTTTTTT.

This clonotype was counted ten times or more. The CDR3 reads CSASRGLSGANVLTF. CDR3 bases: TGCAGTGCTAGTAGGGGGCTCTCTGGGGCCAACGTCCTGACTTTC. The chain carries TRBV20-1 and TRBJ2-6, with 7 bases identical to TRBD1. This CDR3 spans 15 amino acids. Germline loops: CDR1 DFQATT, CDR2 SNEGSKA (reference sequence). The V gene end was trimmed by 3 bases and the J gene end by 0 bases; junction bases not matched to a gene: 2.

This clonotype showed up many times. The rearrangement links TRBV9 to TRBJ2-1; 7 bases are shared with TRBD1. J lost 4 bases, V lost 3 bases, and 1 base had no gene match. The CDR3 runs 13 residues. Per the germline V gene, CDR1 is SGDLS and CDR2 is YYNGEE. The chain's CDR3 is CASSATGYNEQFF. CDR3 sequence (DNA): TGTGCCAGCAGCGCGACAGGGTACAATGAGCAGTTCTTC.

This clonotype was observed at least ten times. V is TRBV5-1 and J is TRBJ2-1; D possibly matches TRBD1 or TRBD2 (5 bases each). V was pared by 2 bases and J by 3 bases, with 9 bases between. Looked up from germline, CDR1 is SGHRS and CDR2 is YFSETQ. The CDR3 is 14 residues long. CDR3 DNA sequence: TGCGCCAGCAGCTTCGCAGGGAGCTACAATGAGCAGTTCTTC. Its protein is CASSFAGSYNEQFF.

Of note for this clonotype: Since the CDR3 does not end with the conserved phenylalanine or tryptophan, this likely comes from a read error. V gene TRBV5-1 combines with J gene TRBJ2-1; a possible D gene is TRBD1 (6 bases). CDR3 length: 12 residues. Trimming left V 5 bases short and J 13 bases short, with 16 bases between. The germline V gene encodes CDR1 SGHRS and CDR2 YFSETQ. The CDR3 spells CASRQYGQPQFY. The CDR3 DNA reads TGCGCCAGCAGGCAATACGGACAGCCTCAGTTCTAC.

This clonotype was counted ten times or more. V usage is TRBV7-8 and J usage is TRBJ1-1, with 7 bases identical to TRBD1. The V and J ends lost 1 base and 5 bases, in that order; junction bases with no gene match: 7. In germline, CDR1 is SGHVS, CDR2 FQNEAQ. The CDR3 loop spans 15 amino acids. The CDR3 coding sequence is TGTGCCAGCAGCTTAGGAAACAGGGGAGGAACTGAAGCTTTCTTT. Amino acids: CASSLGNRGGTEAFF.

This clonotype was picked up many times. In DNA, the CDR3 is TGCGCCAGCAGCCAAACCGTGGAGGGTGGAGAGACCCAGTACTTC. It yields the protein CASSQTVEGGETQYF. The chain links TRBV4-3 to TRBJ2-5; D is perhaps TRBD2 (6 bases). Trimming pared 2 bases from V and 4 bases from J, leaving 14 bases between. This CDR3 has 15 residues. Looked up from germline, CDR1 is LGHNA and CDR2 is YSLEER.